This is a list of T cell receptor beta chains from one sample in a study of CD8 T cells in Susac syndrome. Via MiXCR, TCRdb re-called the immunoSEQ multiplex PCR reads, giving one row per CDR3 protein. This table has about 210,000 distinct CDR3 sequences, roughly 94% appearing once. The material sequenced was CD4+ T cells from PBMCs. The receptors shown here come from a human donor with multiple sclerosis. Both conserved end residues are part of each CDR3.

cdr3_length: 14
j_call: TRBJ2-3
v_call: TRBV27
cdr3_aa: CASTRGLYTDTQYF

cdr3_length: 12
j_call: TRBJ1-6
v_call: TRBV20-1
cdr3_aa: CSARGLNSPLHF

cdr3_length: 17
j_call: TRBJ1-1
v_call: TRBV23-1
cdr3_aa: CASRPRRDLENNTEAFF

cdr3_length: 13
j_call: TRBJ1-4
v_call: TRBV20-1
cdr3_aa: CSATGEGREKLFF

cdr3_length: 12
j_call: TRBJ1-5
v_call: TRBV29-1
cdr3_aa: CSVGQLDQPQHF

cdr3_length: 15
j_call: TRBJ1-1
v_call: TRBV20-1
cdr3_aa: CSAYDRGQGNREAFF

cdr3_length: 14
j_call: TRBJ2-5
v_call: TRBV2
cdr3_aa: CASNIGTLQETQYF

cdr3_length: 13
j_call: TRBJ1-6
v_call: TRBV2
cdr3_aa: CASSEIENSPLHF

cdr3_length: 13
j_call: TRBJ2-1
v_call: TRBV20-1
cdr3_aa: CSAPLYAYNEQFF

cdr3_length: 15
j_call: TRBJ1-2
v_call: TRBV3-1
cdr3_aa: CASSPGPQQDYGYTF

cdr3_length: 15
j_call: TRBJ2-1
v_call: TRBV9
cdr3_aa: CASSVSMEEGNEQFF

cdr3_length: 13
j_call: TRBJ1-2
v_call: TRBV30
cdr3_aa: CAWSVRRLYGYTF